These 27 T cell receptor beta chains came from one sample sequenced in a study of T cells in Graves' hyperthyroidism and ophthalmopathy. Using RNA transcripts as the source, TCR beta CDR3 regions were amplified. In the first-round RT-PCR of the TCR CDR3, the HTBI primer set was used. TCRdb reanalysed the multiplex PCR reads using MiXCR and keeps one entry per CDR3 protein. The data hold approximately 400,000 distinct CDR3 sequences, with around an eighth observed a single time. What was sequenced was blood. Receptors originate from a man aged 30 to 45 with Graves' hyperthyroidism that later progressed to Graves' ophthalmopathy.

This clonotype was counted ten times or more. V is TRBV28 and J is TRBJ2-5; the match to TRBD2 covers 10 bases. J lost 5 bases, V lost 7 bases, and 10 bases had no gene match. The length of the CDR3 is 15 residues. Germline CDR1 MDHEN, CDR2 SYDVKM. The CDR3 loop is CASTLAGVSRETQYF. CDR3 DNA: TGTGCCAGCACTCTAGCGGGGGTATCGCGGGAGACCCAGTACTTC.

This clonotype was seen only a few times. This chain joins TRBV14 and TRBJ2-7; D is possibly TRBD1 or TRBD2 (5 bases each). The V and J ends lost 4 bases and 1 base respectively, with 11 bases between them. This CDR3 has 14 amino acids. The germline CDR1 and CDR2 sequences are SGHDN and FVKESK. The CDR3 sequence is CASSRDGNSYEQYF. DNA of the CDR3: TGTGCCAGCAGCCGGGACGGGAATTCCTACGAGCAGTACTTC.

This clonotype was observed many times. CDR3 sequence reads: CANLTRDLNNEQFF. In DNA form, the CDR3 reads TGCGCCAACTTAACCCGGGACCTTAACAATGAGCAGTTCTTC. This sequence joins TRBV10-1 and TRBJ2-1; D possibly uses TRBD1 or TRBD2 (5 bases each). The CDR3 has 14 residues. Germline V gene data show CDR1 as WNHNN and CDR2 as SYGVQD (reference sequence). Trimming stripped 10 bases from V and 5 bases from J, with 18 bases between.

Only a few counts were recorded for this clonotype. The J gene is TRBJ2-5, the V gene TRBV7-9; no reliable D call. CDR3 length equals 16 residues. The germline gives CDR1 SEHNR, CDR2 FQNEAQ (reference sequence). The ends were cut back, 5 bases at V and 4 bases at J, with 20 bases in the middle. The CDR3 coding sequence is TGTGCCAGCAGCCAAAATCCCGGAGATTGGAGAGAGACCCAGTACTTC. Protein product: CASSQNPGDWRETQYF.

Details on this clonotype: This may be a read error, as it is one base from a much larger clone. The V gene is TRBV6-1, the J gene TRBJ2-7; D ambiguous. This CDR3 comprises 15 residues. The germline gives CDR1 MNHNS, CDR2 SASEGT. CDR3 sequence: CANSERRQIVYEQYF. CDR3 DNA: TGTGCCAACAGTGAACGGCGGCAAATAGTCTACGAGCAGTACTTC.

The V and J genes are TRBV7-3 and TRBJ2-3, with D tentatively TRBD1 (6 bases). Trimming cost V 5 bases and J 2 bases, with 14 bases left between them. Germline V gives CDR1 SGHTA, CDR2 FQGTGA. The CDR3 loop spans 15 amino acids. CDR3: CASSPTGWITDTQYF. The DNA of the CDR3 is TGTGCCAGCAGCCCTACAGGGTGGATCACAGATACGCAGTATTTT. The full variable domain, completed using reference TRBV7-3 and TRBJ2-3, is GAGVSQTPSNKVTEKGKYVELRCDPISGHTALYWYRQSLGQGPEFLIYFQGTGAADDSGLPNDRFFAVRPEGSVSTLKIQRTERGDSAVYLCASSPTGWITDTQYFGPGTRLTVL.

This clonotype occurred many times. V gene TRBV2 combines with J gene TRBJ1-1; possibly TRBD1 for D (5 bases). Germline lookup yields CDR1 SNHLY and CDR2 FYNNEI. Trimming took off 8 bases at V and 8 bases at J, with 15 bases between the two ends. There are 12 residues in the CDR3. CDR3 DNA sequence: TGTGCCAGCGGACAACCCGACCGGGAAGCTTTCTTT. This translates into CASGQPDREAFF.

This chain connects TRBV4-2 to TRBJ2-1; 14 bases are shared with TRBD2. The CDR3 covers 18 residues. Unmatched junction bases numbered 3, after V lost 1 base and J lost 1 base. Germline V gene lookup returns CDR1 LGHNA and CDR2 YNFKEQ. As DNA, the CDR3 is TGTGCCAGCAGCCAAGGACTAGCGGGGGGGCCTTCCTACAATGAGCAGTTCTTC. It yields the protein CASSQGLAGGPSYNEQFF.

This clonotype occurred many times. V usage is TRBV7-2 and J usage is TRBJ1-4; D uncertain. The germline V gene has CDR1 SGHTA and CDR2 FQGNSA. Trimming left V 7 bases short and J 8 bases short, with 17 bases between. This CDR3 is built from 14 residues. CDR3 coding DNA: TGTGCCAGCAAAATGAGGAGGGAAGAGGAAAAACTGTTTTTT. Residues: CASKMRREEEKLFF. Filled out from reference TRBV7-2 and TRBJ1-4, the complete variable domain reads GAGVSQSPSNKVTEKGKDVELRCDPISGHTALYWYRQSLGQGLEFLIYFQGNSAPDKSGLPSDRFSAERTGGSVSTLTIQRTQQEDSAVYLCASKMRREEEKLFFGSGTQLSVL.

The rearrangement links TRBV20-1 to TRBJ2-7, with 9 bases lining up with TRBD1. The length of the CDR3 is 15 residues. CDR1 is DFQATT, CDR2 SNEGSKA, per germline (reference sequence). The trim removed 1 base at V and 4 bases at J, leaving 8 bases unmatched. CDR3 amino acids: CSARGTGTGTYEQYF. CDR3 nucleotides: TGCAGTGCTAGAGGCACTGGGACAGGGACTTACGAGCAGTACTTC.

This clonotype has more than one count but fewer than ten. The rearrangement links TRBV18 to TRBJ2-1; 14 bases fit TRBD2. The CDR3 covers 17 residues. Germline V gene lookup returns CDR1 KGHSH and CDR2 LQKENI. V lost 6 bases to trimming and J lost 9 bases; unmatched junction nucleotides: 13. This chain's CDR3 is CASSPRQGTSGGGEQFF. CDR3 DNA: TGTGCCAGCTCTCCCCGGCAGGGGACTAGCGGGGGAGGTGAGCAGTTCTTC.

The chain employs TRBV7-3 and TRBJ2-5; 10 positions agree with TRBD1. The V gene's germline CDR1 is SGHTA and CDR2 FQGTGA. With V trimmed by 5 bases and J by 5 bases, 8 bases remained unmatched. The CDR3 loop spans 15 amino acids. The CDR3 nucleotides are TGTGCCAGCAGCGCAGACAGGGGGCGACGGGAGACCCAGTACTTC. Protein product: CASSADRGRRETQYF.

This clonotype has at least ten counts. The J gene is TRBJ2-4, the V gene TRBV11-2; D possibly corresponds to TRBD2 (6 bases). The ends were cut back, 0 bases at V and 0 bases at J, with 9 bases in the middle. The CDR3 runs 16 residues. Germline assignment: CDR1 SGHAT and CDR2 FQNNGV. CDR3 in DNA: TGTGCCAGCAGCTTAGAGGGGGGATTAGCCAAAAACATTCAGTACTTC. This codes for CASSLEGGLAKNIQYF.

The chain carries TRBV18 and TRBJ1-5; the D gene is possibly TRBD1 (6 bases). The CDR3 totals 15 residues. Germline V gene sequence: CDR1 KGHSH, CDR2 LQKENI. Trimming shortened V by 0 bases and J by 3 bases, and 9 bases separated the two germline ends. The CDR3 DNA sequence: TGTGCCAGCTCACCACCGGACAGTCCCAATCAGCCCCAGCATTTT. It translates to CASSPPDSPNQPQHF.

This clonotype was picked up one time. This rearrangement joins TRBV27 to TRBJ2-1; D might be TRBD1 or TRBD2, each matching 5 bases. V lost 6 bases and J 2 bases, leaving 11 bases between the germline ends. The CDR3 spans 14 residues. Germline V gives CDR1 MNHEY, CDR2 SMNVEV (reference sequence). CDR3 DNA sequence: TGTGCCAGCAGCCTTCGGGACCCCTACAATGAGCAGTTCTTC. It is translated as CASSLRDPYNEQFF.

This clonotype was counted between two and nine times. The rearrangement joins TRBV3-1 to TRBJ1-5; D gene ambiguous. CDR3 size: 16 residues. Germline CDR1 and CDR2: LGHDT and YNNKEL (reference sequence). The V end lost 1 base, the J end lost 0 bases, and 10 bases lay between the germline ends. The CDR3 DNA is TGTGCCAGCAGCCAAGGGATGCAGTATAGCAATCAGCCCCAGCATTTT. Amino acid sequence: CASSQGMQYSNQPQHF.

Only a few counts were recorded for this clonotype. This chain joins TRBV29-1 and TRBJ1-5; no definite D call. With 2 bases removed from V and 5 bases from J, the gap between germline ends came to 10 bases. CDR1 is SQVTM, CDR2 ANQGSEA, per germline. The CDR3 has 13 amino acids. The DNA of the CDR3 is TGCAGCGTTGAATTAGGGAACGATCAGCCCCAGCATTTT. This gives the protein CSVELGNDQPQHF.

This clonotype was detected only a few times. This chain uses TRBV5-4 with TRBJ2-3, with 9 bases matching TRBD2. Germline V CDR1 and CDR2: SGHNT, YYREEE (reference sequence). The trim removed 0 bases at V and 2 bases at J, leaving 4 bases unmatched. There are 16 residues in the CDR3. The CDR3 DNA reads as TGTGCCAGCAGCTTGGAGGCTAGCGGGAACACAGATACGCAGTATTTT. Translating gives CASSLEASGNTDTQYF.

This clonotype occurred a few times. The rearrangement links TRBV5-1 to TRBJ2-2, with D perhaps TRBD2 (5 bases). The length of the CDR3 is 15 residues. Germline values: CDR1 SGHRS, CDR2 YFSETQ. V was cut by 7 bases and J by 1 base, with 14 bases left in between. CDR3: CASCGQLLNTGELFF. The DNA of the CDR3 is TGCGCCAGCTGCGGGCAGCTCCTGAACACCGGGGAGCTGTTTTTT.

This clonotype came up a few times. The rearrangement links TRBV5-1 to TRBJ1-5; a possible D gene is TRBD1 (5 bases). Germline assignment: CDR1 SGHRS and CDR2 YFSETQ. Trimming stripped 0 bases from V and 0 bases from J, with 10 bases between. The CDR3 runs 16 residues. CDR3 DNA sequence: TGCGCCAGCAGCTTGGATCCAGGGACTAGCAATCAGCCCCAGCATTTT. Its protein product is CASSLDPGTSNQPQHF.

This clonotype was seen a handful of times. The V and J genes are TRBV5-6 and TRBJ1-2; a weak D match, TRBD1 (5 bases). V was pared by 3 bases and J by 2 bases, with 20 bases between. Germline V lookup: CDR1 SGHDT, CDR2 YYEEEE. The CDR3 has 17 amino acids. CDR3 nucleotides: TGTGCCAGCAGCTCCGACAGAAGACAAACCTTCAACTATGGCTACACCTTC. Protein product: CASSSDRRQTFNYGYTF.

Many counts were recorded for this clonotype. J is TRBJ2-7 and V is TRBV6-1, with TRBD2 matching 9 bases. Germline V CDR1 and CDR2: MNHNS, SASEGT. The V segment lost 4 bases and the J segment 2 bases; nucleotides outside the gene matches: 6. The CDR3 is made up of 15 amino acids. CDR3 residues: CASSVAGVWAYEQYF. The DNA for the CDR3 is TGTGCCAGCAGTGTAGCGGGGGTATGGGCCTACGAGCAGTACTTC.

This clonotype has ten or more counts. CDR3 nucleotides: TGTGCCAGCAGCCAAGGACAGGGTACCACTGAAGCTTTCTTT. Translated, it gives CASSQGQGTTEAFF. This rearrangement joins TRBV3-1 to TRBJ1-1; 7 nucleotides match TRBD1. This CDR3 spans 14 amino acids. V shed 1 base and J 4 bases; nucleotides not matched to a gene: 3. From germline, CDR1 is LGHDT and CDR2 YNNKEL (reference sequence).

The chain couples TRBV28 to TRBJ2-5; D may be TRBD2 (6 bases). CDR1 and CDR2 from the germline V gene are MDHEN and SYDVKM. Trimming stripped 3 bases from V and 3 bases from J, with 14 bases between. The CDR3 has 15 residues. CDR3 DNA: TGTGCCAGCAGTTTCGGGGGTGGGGGGAAAGAGACCCAGTACTTC. This encodes CASSFGGGGKETQYF.

Details on this clonotype: Since a much larger clone is just one base distant, this may be a read error. This rearrangement joins TRBV24-1 to TRBJ1-2; 7 nucleotides match TRBD1. This CDR3 is 16 amino acids long. Germline CDR1 and CDR2: KGHDR and SFDVKD. CDR3 DNA sequence: TGTGCCACCAGTGACACCATGGGACAGATAAGTTATGGCCACACCTTC. It encodes CATSDTMGQISYGHTF.

This clonotype was detected ten times or more. The rearrangement links TRBV27 to TRBJ1-4; no reliable D call. V gave up 3 bases and J gave up 13 bases, with 21 bases separating them. Germline lookup yields CDR1 MNHEY and CDR2 SMNVEV (reference sequence). The CDR3 contains 15 residues. The CDR3 is CASSFGRGVPKRLFF. CDR3 in DNA: TGTGCCAGCAGTTTCGGTCGCGGGGTTCCTAAACGACTGTTTTTT.

The chain joins TRBV20-1 to TRBJ2-3, with D possibly matching TRBD2 (5 bases). Germline CDR1 is DFQATT and CDR2 is SNEGSKA (reference sequence). This CDR3 has 12 amino acids. CDR3 in DNA: TGCAGACTAGTATCGAACACAGATACGCAGTATTTT. Protein sequence: CRLVSNTDTQYF.